These T cell receptor beta chains were read from a single sample in a study of graft-versus-host responses after intestinal transplantation. These receptors are not linked to any known antigen. The data were produced by immunoSEQ multiplex PCR, yet TCRdb's version contains in-frame clones alone and is incomplete. The sample has 80,000 to 85,000 clones, roughly 91% seen once; the top ten hold 0.1%. The input for sequencing was unstimulated CD4+ T cells sorted from spleen or lymph node cells, taken before intestinal transplant. These receptors originate from a human donor who received an intestinal transplant. The CDR3 runs from the conserved cysteine through the conserved F or W. The D gene is left open where the match is weak. Size is omitted from some rows. Given values are once, few, many or a class for expanded clones.

size,J,V,D,CDR3,DNA
NA,TRBJ2-5,TRBV4-3,TRBD2,CASSQEPWLAGGQETQYF,TGCGCCAGCAGCCAAGAGCCTTGGCTAGCGGGGGGACAAGAGACCCAGTACTTC
NA,TRBJ2-5,TRBV27,NA,CASSDRGAAFGETQYF,TGTGCCAGCAGTGACCGGGGGGCTGCGTTCGGGGAGACCCAGTACTTC
NA,TRBJ2-3,TRBV7-2,NA,CASRSSSDTQYF,TGTGCCAGCAGATCTAGCTCAGATACGCAGTATTTT
NA,TRBJ1-5,TRBV19,NA,CASSMLQGKSNQPQHF,TGTGCCAGTAGTATGTTACAGGGAAAAAGCAATCAGCCCCAGCATTTT
NA,TRBJ1-2,TRBV9,NA,CASSVGGTQWDGYTF,TGTGCCAGCAGCGTAGGGGGCACTCAGTGGGATGGCTACACCTTC
NA,TRBJ1-3,TRBV19,NA,CASSIVRGSGNTIYF,TGTGCCAGTAGTATAGTTCGGGGGTCTGGAAACACCATATATTTT
NA,TRBJ2-7,TRBV6-5,TRBD2,CASSRDLWGGTEQYF,TGTGCCAGCAGTCGTGACCTTTGGGGGGGGACGGAGCAGTACTTC
NA,TRBJ2-3,TRBV5-1,TRBD2,CASSPGRLPSGDTQYF,TGCGCCAGCAGCCCTGGAAGGCTCCCTAGCGGAGATACGCAGTATTTT
once,TRBJ1-2,TRBV7-2,TRBD1,CASSPNQDRVYGYTF,TGTGCCAGCAGCCCAAACCAAGACAGGGTCTATGGCTACACCTTC
NA,TRBJ2-7,TRBV4-3,TRBD2,CASSHDRLAVEQYF,TGCGCCAGCAGCCATGATCGACTAGCGGTCGAGCAGTACTTC
few,TRBJ2-7,TRBV7-6,TRBD2,CASSLRLALSYEQYF,TGTGCCAGCAGCTTAAGACTAGCTCTATCCTACGAGCAGTACTTC
NA,TRBJ2-7,TRBV5-1,NA,CASSPARGQSSYEQYF,TGCGCCAGCAGCCCGGCTCGCGGGCAGAGCTCCTACGAGCAGTACTTC
NA,TRBJ1-2,TRBV11-3,NA,CASSSREGYGYTF,TGTGCCAGCAGCTCCAGGGAGGGCTATGGCTACACCTTC
NA,TRBJ2-2,TRBV18,NA,CASSPLNTGELFF,TGTGCCAGCTCACCCCTGAACACCGGGGAGCTGTTTTTT
NA,TRBJ1-2,TRBV19,NA,CASSAPGFSGYTF,TGTGCCAGTAGTGCCCCAGGGTTTTCGGGCTACACCTTC
NA,TRBJ2-3,TRBV21-1,NA,CASSEKGDRADTQYF,TGTGCCAGCAGCGAAAAGGGGGACAGGGCGGATACGCAGTATTTT
NA,TRBJ2-1,TRBV5-1,NA,CASSLALEDEQFF,TGCGCCAGCAGCTTGGCCTTGGAGGATGAGCAGTTCTTC
NA,TRBJ1-3,TRBV28,TRBD1,CASSQPTGSGNTIYF,TGTGCCAGCAGTCAACCGACAGGGTCTGGAAACACCATATATTTT
NA,TRBJ2-3,TRBV19,TRBD2,CASSSISGGTSTDTQYF,TGTGCCAGTAGTAGTATAAGCGGGGGGACCAGCACAGATACGCAGTATTTT
NA,TRBJ2-3,TRBV4-3,TRBD2,CASSLLAGGRTDTQYF,TGCGCCAGCAGCCTCTTAGCGGGGGGGCGGACAGATACGCAGTATTTT
NA,TRBJ1-1,TRBV6-6,NA,CASSYITGQNTEAFF,TGTGCCAGCAGTTACATCACAGGGCAGAACACTGAAGCTTTCTTT
NA,TRBJ1-1,TRBV7-2,NA,CASSLRQLTEAFF,TGTGCCAGCAGCCTCAGACAGCTCACTGAAGCTTTCTTT
NA,TRBJ1-2,TRBV7-2,NA,CASIPQGTYTGYTF,TGTGCCAGCATCCCCCAAGGGACATACACCGGCTACACCTTC
NA,TRBJ1-2,TRBV19,NA,CASSINGGYGYTF,TGTGCCAGTAGTATAAACGGCGGCTATGGCTACACCTTC
NA,TRBJ2-1,TRBV10-2,TRBD2,CASSDRAGLERNEQFF,TGCGCCAGCAGTGATCGAGCAGGACTAGAACGCAATGAGCAGTTCTTC
NA,TRBJ2-3,TRBV11-3,TRBD2,CASSFLLAGGTDTQYF,TGTGCCAGCAGCTTTCTACTAGCGGGGGGCACAGATACGCAGTATTTT
NA,TRBJ2-3,TRBV5-5,TRBD1,CASSPMTGLLGTDTQYF,TGTGCCAGCAGCCCTATGACAGGGTTGCTTGGCACAGATACGCAGTATTTT
NA,TRBJ1-4,TRBV10-3,TRBD1,CAISEDPGTGVEKLFF,TGTGCCATCAGTGAGGACCCCGGGACAGGGGTTGAAAAACTGTTTTTT
few,TRBJ1-1,TRBV10-3,NA,CASRTEENTEAFF,TGTGCCTCGAGGACAGAGGAAAACACTGAAGCTTTCTTT
NA,TRBJ1-2,TRBV19,NA,CASTPTLPNYGYTF,TGTGCCAGTACCCCCACCCTACCGAACTATGGCTACACCTTC
once,TRBJ1-5,TRBV7-2,TRBD1,CASSQDRGHNQPQHF,TGTGCCAGCAGCCAGGACAGGGGGCACAATCAGCCCCAGCATTTT
NA,TRBJ2-2,TRBV19,TRBD2,CATTRGDLTGELFF,TGTGCCACCACGCGGGGGGACCTCACCGGGGAGCTGTTTTTT